The clone carrying this TCR beta chain occurred once. The target antigen is unknown. The junction shows a germline mismatch at one end, possibly a read error. TCRdb's table, derived via immunoSEQ multiplex PCR, lists solely in-frame clones and lacks some. Of some 84,000 clones listed, approximately 90% are singletons. The data were obtained in a study of cytomegalovirus exposure and HLA in healthy donors. Donors were drawn from the approximately 120-subject validation cohort, separate from the approximately 700-subject first cohort. The CDR3 spans 14 residues. Germline V gene data show CDR1 as LGHNA and CDR2 as YNFKEQ. Study outcomes and limitations: Many donors carried some public TCRs, although rarity characterized most TCR sequences. According to a subsequent analysis, TCR clusters identified in the first cohort showed a tendency to co-occur across the roughly 110 validation repertoires.

The chain recombines TRBV4-2 with TRBJ1-5; the match to TRBD1 covers 9 bases. The sequenced sample was PBMCs. The receptor was isolated from a man aged 30 to 39 in good health and CMV-seronegative. CDR3 sequence reads: CASSRTGGKQPQHF. The CDR3 nucleotides read TGTGCCAGCAGCCGAACAGGGGGCAAGCAGCCCCAGCATTTT.